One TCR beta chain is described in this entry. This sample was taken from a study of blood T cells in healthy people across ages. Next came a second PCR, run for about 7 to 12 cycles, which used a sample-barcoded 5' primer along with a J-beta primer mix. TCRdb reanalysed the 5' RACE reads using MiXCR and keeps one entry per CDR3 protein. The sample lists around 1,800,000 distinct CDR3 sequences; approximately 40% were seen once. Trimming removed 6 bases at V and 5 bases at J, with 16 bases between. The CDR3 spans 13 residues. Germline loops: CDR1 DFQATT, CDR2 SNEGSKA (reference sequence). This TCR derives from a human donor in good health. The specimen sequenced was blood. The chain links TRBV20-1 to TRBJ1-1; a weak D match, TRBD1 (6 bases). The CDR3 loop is CSAPWRGMTEAFF. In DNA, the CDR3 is TGCAGTGCCCCTTGGAGGGGGATGACTGAAGCTTTCTTT.